The 27 T cell receptor beta chains in this list originate from one sample, sequenced in a study of cytomegalovirus exposure and HLA in healthy donors. Libraries were prepared by immunoSEQ multiplex PCR; TCRdb keeps only in-frame clonotypes and omits some of them. The table shows 150,000 or so clones, with 75% to 90% occurring only once. Material for sequencing was PBMCs. Every receptor here comes from a woman under 30 in good health and CMV-seronegative.

V usage is TRBV6-5 and J usage is TRBJ1-3, with D possibly TRBD1 on 5 matching bases. The CDR3 runs 14 residues. CDR1 MNHEY and CDR2 SVGAGI come from the germline V gene. Trimming stripped 0 bases from V and 6 bases from J, with 9 bases between. The DNA of the CDR3 is TGTGCCAGCAGTTACTCGGCAGGGAAAAACACCATATATTTT. Its translation: CASSYSAGKNTIYF.

This clone was detected only once. The V gene is TRBV6-6, the J gene TRBJ1-1; a weak D match, TRBD1 (6 bases). V was trimmed by 5 bases and J by 3 bases, leaving 13 bases between them. The CDR3 is 14 amino acids. Germline values: CDR1 MNHNY, CDR2 SVGAGI (reference sequence). This chain's CDR3 is CASSPGEWDTEAFF. CDR3 DNA: TGTGCCAGCAGTCCAGGGGAGTGGGACACTGAAGCTTTCTTT.

A single count supports this clone. The rearrangement joins TRBV4-2 to TRBJ1-2, with TRBD1 as a possible D gene (6 bases). Germline CDR1 is LGHNA and CDR2 is YNFKEQ. Trimming stripped 5 bases from V and 0 bases from J, with 19 bases between. This CDR3 contains 17 residues. Here the CDR3 DNA reads TGTGCCAGCAGCGGCGTTGGGGGCCAGGCCGCTAACTATGGCTACACCTTC. It is translated as CASSGVGGQAANYGYTF.

The CDR3 region is CASSSGTTDEQYF. Here the CDR3 DNA reads TGCGCCAGCAGCTCCGGGACTACCGACGAGCAGTACTTC. The chain has TRBV5-1 and TRBJ2-7; 7 bases are a match to TRBD2. The germline V gene encodes CDR1 SGHRS and CDR2 YFSETQ. V lost 3 bases and J lost 5; bases outside the gene matches: 5. CDR3 length: 13 amino acids.

CDR3 coding DNA: TGTGCCAGTACCCTCAGGGGCTACAATGAGCAGTTCTTC. Amino acids: CASTLRGYNEQFF. The chain links TRBV19 to TRBJ2-1, with D possibly TRBD1 on 6 matching bases. V shed 7 bases and J shed 3 bases, with 10 bases lying between them. The CDR3 consists of 13 residues. CDR1 is LNHDA, CDR2 SQIVND, per germline (reference sequence).

The V gene is TRBV15, the J gene TRBJ2-2; tentatively, D is TRBD1 (6 bases). The CDR3 totals 18 residues. Per the germline V gene, CDR1 is LNHNV and CDR2 is YYDKDF (reference sequence). V gave up 0 bases and J gave up 1 base, with 15 bases separating them. CDR3 residues: CATSRDDLLDRNTGELFF. The DNA of the CDR3 is TGTGCCACCAGCAGAGATGATCTACTGGACAGGAACACCGGGGAGCTGTTTTTT.

With respect to this clone: This same CDR3 is encoded by further DNA sequences in the sample. This sequence joins TRBV6-5 and TRBJ1-2; 9 nucleotides align to TRBD1. Losses at the gene ends were 3 bases for V and 5 bases for J; bases not matched to a gene: 4. From germline, CDR1 is MNHEY and CDR2 SVGAGI. The length of the CDR3 is 14 residues. CDR3 region: CASSYRDRGYGYTF. In DNA, the CDR3 is TGTGCCAGCAGTTATCGCGACAGGGGGTATGGCTACACCTTC.

V is TRBV2 and J is TRBJ1-3; 7 nucleotides align to TRBD1. Germline trimming cut 6 bases from V and 0 bases from J; bases unmatched to any gene: 8. There are 16 residues in the CDR3. Germline-derived CDR1 and CDR2 are SNHLY and FYNNEI. The CDR3 reads CASSLRDSDSGNTIYF. For the CDR3, the DNA is TGTGCCAGCAGCCTCCGGGACAGCGACTCTGGAAACACCATATATTTT.

This clone appeared a few times. The V gene is TRBV12-5, the J gene TRBJ1-2; D call uncertain. Looked up from germline, CDR1 is LGHNT and CDR2 is FRNRAP. The CDR3 extends over 15 amino acids. V lost 5 bases, J lost 4 bases, and 17 bases lay in between. Written as DNA, the CDR3 is TGTGCTAGTGGTCCGAACCCGAGGCAGCCCTATGGCTACACCTTC. Residues: CASGPNPRQPYGYTF.

This clone was counted between two and nine times. The J gene is TRBJ2-2, the V gene TRBV6-1, with D perhaps TRBD2 (6 bases). The CDR3 runs to 14 residues. The ends were cut back, 8 bases at V and 6 bases at J, with 16 bases in the middle. Germline CDR1 and CDR2: MNHNS and SASEGT. CDR3 residues: CASGDFVASGELFF. CDR3 nucleotide sequence: TGTGCCAGCGGGGACTTTGTAGCCTCCGGGGAGCTGTTTTTT.

V and J are TRBV19 and TRBJ1-1, with 7 bases fitting TRBD1. The length of the CDR3 is 15 residues. Germline CDR1 is LNHDA and CDR2 is SQIVND (reference sequence). V lost 3 bases to trimming and J lost 11 bases; unmatched junction nucleotides: 15. CDR3 region: CASSILSGQGVRAFF. The CDR3 nucleotides read TGTGCCAGTAGTATCTTATCTGGGCAGGGGGTCCGGGCTTTCTTT.

In DNA, the CDR3 is TGTGCCAGCAGCCTCCCGCCACGACGGGATCAGCCCCAGCATTTT. Protein product: CASSLPPRRDQPQHF. This sequence joins TRBV7-8 and TRBJ1-5; D remains unclear. Trimming shortened V by 5 bases and J by 5 bases, and 16 bases separated the two germline ends. The CDR3 has 15 amino acids. The germline gives CDR1 SGHVS, CDR2 FQNEAQ.

J is TRBJ2-1 and V is TRBV5-4, with D unresolved. CDR3 size: 14 residues. Germline-derived CDR1 and CDR2 are SGHNT and YYREEE (reference sequence). Deletions cut 0 bases from V and 3 bases from J, with 7 bases between. CDR3 amino acids: CASSLGSSYNEQFF. The DNA of the CDR3 is TGTGCCAGCAGCTTGGGTTCTAGCTACAATGAGCAGTTCTTC.

There are a few counts of this clone. The rearrangement joins TRBV5-6 to TRBJ2-7, with D perhaps TRBD1 (6 bases). There are 12 residues in the CDR3. Germline CDR1 SGHDT, CDR2 YYEEEE. Trimming took 7 bases from V and 0 from J, leaving 8 bases between them. The CDR3 sequence: CASGDISYEQYF. In nucleotides, the CDR3 is TGTGCCAGCGGGGACATCTCCTACGAGCAGTACTTC. Drawing the rest from reference TRBV5-6 and TRBJ2-7, the complete variable domain is DAGVTQSPTHLIKTRGQQVTLRCSPKSGHDTVSWYQQALGQGPQFIFQYYEEEERQRGNFPDRFSGHQFPNYSSELNVNALLLGDSALYLCASGDISYEQYFGPGTRLTVT.

The V gene is TRBV5-1, the J gene TRBJ1-2; 8 nucleotides align to TRBD1. V lost 5 bases to trimming and J lost 7 bases; unmatched junction nucleotides: 10. Germline V lookup: CDR1 SGHRS, CDR2 YFSETQ. CDR3 length: 14 residues. CDR3 DNA: TGCGCCAGCAGTTCGGACAGGGAATGGTTTGGCTACACCTTC. It is translated as CASSSDREWFGYTF.

This clone has just one count. This sequence joins TRBV6-5 and TRBJ2-7, with 7 bases matching TRBD1. V shed 4 bases, J shed 3 bases, and the junction held 3 bases outside the gene matches. This CDR3 spans 13 amino acids. Germline V gene sequence: CDR1 MNHEY, CDR2 SVGAGI. The DNA of the CDR3 is TGTGCCAGCAGTTGGGGACAGCACTACGAGCAGTACTTC. Protein product: CASSWGQHYEQYF.

Concerning this clone itself: The junction does not match germline at one end; this may be a read error. V usage is TRBV15 and J usage is TRBJ1-2, with D possibly being TRBD1 (5 bases). CDR1 and CDR2 (germline): LNHNV, YYDKDF (reference sequence). CDR3 length: 14 residues. DNA of the CDR3: TGTGCCACCAGCAGAGATATCTTGGGGCGTGAGTGTCGCTTC. It specifies CATSRDILGRECRF.

CDR3 nucleotides: TGTGCCAGCAGCCTGGGGCCAGATACGCAGTATTTT. Amino acid sequence: CASSLGPDTQYF. J is TRBJ2-3 and V is TRBV11-2; D is possibly TRBD1 (5 bases). CDR1 is SGHAT and CDR2 is FQNNGV in the germline V gene. V was trimmed by 5 bases and J by 4 bases, leaving 7 bases between them. This CDR3 is 12 amino acids long.

V usage is TRBV5-1 and J usage is TRBJ2-3, with 7 bases matching TRBD1. This CDR3 contains 15 residues. The J segment lost 2 bases and the V segment lost 3 bases, leaving 6 bases of the junction unmatched. Germline V lookup: CDR1 SGHRS, CDR2 YFSETQ. The CDR3 DNA follows: TGCGCCAGCAGCTCGCAGGGGGAATACACAGATACGCAGTATTTT. As protein: CASSSQGEYTDTQYF. The whole variable domain, remainder taken from reference TRBV5-1 and TRBJ2-3, is KAGVTQTPRYLIKTRGQQVTLSCSPISGHRSVSWYQQTPGQGLQFLFEYFSETQRNKGNFPGRFSGRQFSNSRSEMNVSTLELGDSALYLCASSSQGEYTDTQYFGPGTRLTVL.

The V gene is TRBV10-1, the J gene TRBJ1-1, with D perhaps matching TRBD1 (6 bases). With 3 bases removed from V and 7 bases from J, the gap between germline ends came to 18 bases. The CDR3 sequence is 15 residues long. Per germline, CDR1 WNHNN and CDR2 SYGVQD (reference sequence). In DNA form, the CDR3 reads TGCGCCAGCAGTGACCACCCACAGGGTACCTTTGAAGCTTTCTTT. It is translated as CASSDHPQGTFEAFF.

The genes are TRBV11-2 and TRBJ2-2; possible D gene TRBD2, 6 bases. CDR3 length: 14 residues. V lost 3 bases and J lost 7, with 12 bases in between. The V gene's germline CDR1 is SGHAT and CDR2 FQNNGV. The DNA for the CDR3 is TGTGCCAGCAGCTTCCGGCCAGCGGGCGGGGAGCTGTTTTTT. It is translated as CASSFRPAGGELFF.

This clone was recorded only once. The chain joins TRBV5-1 to TRBJ1-2, with D maybe TRBD1 (5 bases). This CDR3 contains 18 residues. Per the germline V gene, CDR1 is SGHRS and CDR2 is YFSETQ. V dropped 0 bases and J dropped 4 bases, with 22 bases sitting between them. The CDR3 region has the DNA TGCGCCAGCAGCTTGGCAGGCAGGGTCTTATCGGTGGGCTATGGCTACACCTTC. Its protein product is CASSLAGRVLSVGYGYTF.

This chain joins TRBV5-1 and TRBJ2-7; TRBD1 might be the D (6 bases). CDR1 SGHRS and CDR2 YFSETQ come from the germline V gene. The germline V and J ends were trimmed by 3 bases and 3 bases, with 10 bases remaining between them. The CDR3 runs to 13 residues. As DNA, the CDR3 is TGCGCCAGCAGCTCCCGGGACAACTACGAGCAGTACTTC. Amino acids: CASSSRDNYEQYF.

The CDR3 sequence: CASSVGRGVETQYF. The CDR3 DNA is TGTGCCAGCAGCGTAGGCCGGGGGGTAGAGACCCAGTACTTC. V and J are TRBV9 and TRBJ2-5, with 7 positions matching TRBD2. With 0 bases clipped from V and 4 bases from J, the junction kept 3 bases outside the gene matches. Germline V gene sequence: CDR1 SGDLS, CDR2 YYNGEE. The CDR3 is 14 amino acids.

V and J are TRBV19 and TRBJ1-5; D not certain. Trimming removed 0 bases at V and 6 bases at J, with 12 bases between. The germline gives CDR1 LNHDA, CDR2 SQIVND (reference sequence). CDR3 length: 15 residues. The CDR3 region is CASSIDGRMAQPQHF. CDR3 bases: TGTGCCAGTAGTATAGATGGCAGAATGGCTCAGCCCCAGCATTTT.

For the CDR3, the DNA is TGCGCCAGCAGCTTGCGACGGGGAGTCGATGAAAAACTGTTTTTT. This gives the protein CASSLRRGVDEKLFF. The V gene is TRBV5-1, the J gene TRBJ1-4; D remains unclear. The germline V gene has CDR1 SGHRS and CDR2 YFSETQ. The CDR3 sequence is 15 residues long. Deletions cut 1 base from V and 6 bases from J, with 13 bases between.

The chain joins TRBV7-9 to TRBJ1-2; no firm D call. Germline CDR1 is SEHNR and CDR2 is FQNEAQ (reference sequence). This CDR3 is built from 12 residues. The ends were cut back, 10 bases at V and 3 bases at J, with 12 bases in the middle. CDR3 sequence: CAIPGHYYGYTF. The CDR3 nucleotides are TGTGCCATCCCAGGCCATTACTATGGCTACACCTTC. The full variable domain, in which reference TRBV7-9 and TRBJ1-2 provide the parts outside the CDR3, is DTGVSQNPRHKITKRGQNVTFRCDPISEHNRLYWYRQTLGQGPEFLTYFQNEAQLEKSRLLSDRFSAERPKGSFSTLEIQRTEQGDSAMYLCAIPGHYYGYTFGSGTRLTVV.